The clone carrying this T cell receptor (beta chain) was detected a few times. Its specificity is not known. Researchers took RNA transcripts and amplified the TCR beta CDR3 regions from them. First-round RT-PCR of the TCR CDR3 relied on the HTBI primer set. MiXCR, applied by TCRdb to the multiplex PCR reads, yields one record per CDR3 protein. The table lists hundreds of thousands of distinct CDR3 sequences, 16% of them singletons, with around 3.3% in the top ten. Diagnostic decisions used clinical symptoms, serum thyroxine and TRAb, thyroid ultrasound and orbital computed tomography. Using 10 ml of fresh peripheral blood, PBMCs were prepared. The record originates from a study of T cells in Graves' hyperthyroidism and ophthalmopathy. Study-wide points: Blood shared most expanded thyroid clonotypes above 0.001. Separation of ophthalmopathy from stable hyperthyroidism was achieved by a 13 V-J model.

The sequencing sample was made of blood. The sequence was collected from a woman aged 40 to 55 with Graves' ophthalmopathy.

CDR3 DNA: TGTGCCTGGTCTCTACAGGTTAATGAAAAACTGTTTTTT. Protein product: CAWSLQVNEKLFF. The chain links TRBV30 to TRBJ1-4; D is possibly TRBD1 (5 bases). The CDR3 has 13 amino acids. V was shortened by 5 bases and J by 4 bases, with 11 bases between the two germline ends. Germline CDR1 and CDR2: GTSNPN and SVGIG (reference sequence).